This TCR beta chain stems from a study of monozygotic twins with inflammatory bowel disease. Every TCR library drew on approximately 3.5 ug of total RNA. TCRdb reworked the 5' RACE reads into one entry per CDR3 protein, no DNA. The clone table shows approximately 330,000 distinct CDR3 sequences, with the ten largest holding 2% to 2.5%. This CDR3 has 17 residues. Germline CDR1 MGHRA, CDR2 YSYEKL. Whole-study findings and limits: Versus healthy twins, IBD patients showed fewer clonotypes shared with others, especially with disease activity. The results supported no single strong signal or clonotype associated with IBD.

As regards this clonotype: Its target is not known.

The rearrangement uses TRBV4-1 and TRBJ1-5; there is no DNA to check the TCRdb D call of TRBD1. This receptor was obtained from a human donor with ulcerative colitis or Crohn's disease, or a healthy co-twin of an affected twin (not recorded which). The sample consisted of blood. CDR3 protein: CASRANYGTYSNQPQHF.